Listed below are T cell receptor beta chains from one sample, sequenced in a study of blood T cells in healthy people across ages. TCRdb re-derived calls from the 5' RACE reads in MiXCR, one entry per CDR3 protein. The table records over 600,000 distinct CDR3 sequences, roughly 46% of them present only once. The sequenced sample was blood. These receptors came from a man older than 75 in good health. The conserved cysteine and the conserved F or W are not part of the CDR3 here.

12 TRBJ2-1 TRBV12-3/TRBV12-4 ASSPTGIAVEQF
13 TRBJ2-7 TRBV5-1 ASSLSSGRSNEQY
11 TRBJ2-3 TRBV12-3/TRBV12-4 ASSIVGADTQY
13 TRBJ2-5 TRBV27 ASSFRGTHQETQY
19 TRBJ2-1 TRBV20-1 SARDPGTGGFGVSSYNEQF
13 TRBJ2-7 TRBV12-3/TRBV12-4 ASSLGRKAAYEQY
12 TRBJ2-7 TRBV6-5 ASRVTSEGYEQY
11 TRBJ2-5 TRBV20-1 SARVEGAHRQY
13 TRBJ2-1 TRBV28 ASRSGTELYNEQF
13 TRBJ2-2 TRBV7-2 ASSQRTGGTGELF
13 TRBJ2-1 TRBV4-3 ASSQGLAGVTEQF
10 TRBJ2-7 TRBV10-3 AISGVKDEQY
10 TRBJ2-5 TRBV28 ASGLGQETQY
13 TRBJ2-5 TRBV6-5 ASSPIGQGAETQY
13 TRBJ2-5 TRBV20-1 SAYRTSGSAETQY
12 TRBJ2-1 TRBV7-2 ASSPPGNYNEQF
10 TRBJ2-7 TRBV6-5 ASRRGLLEQY
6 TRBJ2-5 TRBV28 AFGLLY
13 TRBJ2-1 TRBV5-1 ASSAGMGHYNEQF
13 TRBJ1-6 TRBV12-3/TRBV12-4 ASRSDGVGNSPLH
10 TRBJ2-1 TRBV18 ASSPGLVEQF
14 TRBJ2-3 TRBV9 ASSVGGFESTDTQY
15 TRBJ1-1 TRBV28 ASSQLTPQGINTEAF
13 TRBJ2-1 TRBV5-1 ASSQGLVSYNEQF
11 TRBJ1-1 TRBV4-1 ASSQAGRTEAF
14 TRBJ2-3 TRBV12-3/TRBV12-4 ASSLRTSGKTDTEY
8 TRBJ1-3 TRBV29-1 SVAQNTIY
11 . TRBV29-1 SAFAPEYNEQY
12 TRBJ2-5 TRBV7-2 ASSTDNGRKTQY
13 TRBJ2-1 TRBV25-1 ASSDGQGAHNEQF
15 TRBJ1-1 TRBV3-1 ASSQGTGGVGGTEAF
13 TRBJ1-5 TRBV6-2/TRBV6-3 ASSYGGIQDQPQH
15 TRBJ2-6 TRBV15 ATSRRTANSGANVLT
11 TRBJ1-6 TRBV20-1 SAPTPGDSPLH
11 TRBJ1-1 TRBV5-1 ASREQADTEAF
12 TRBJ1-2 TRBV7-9 ASSFTGELSGYT
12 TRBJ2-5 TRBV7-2 ASSLSGQILAQY
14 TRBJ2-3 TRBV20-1 SAIPGTAKITDTQY
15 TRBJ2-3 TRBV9 ASSVQSGRAGMDTQY
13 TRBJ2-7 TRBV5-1 ASSLEGETDNEQY